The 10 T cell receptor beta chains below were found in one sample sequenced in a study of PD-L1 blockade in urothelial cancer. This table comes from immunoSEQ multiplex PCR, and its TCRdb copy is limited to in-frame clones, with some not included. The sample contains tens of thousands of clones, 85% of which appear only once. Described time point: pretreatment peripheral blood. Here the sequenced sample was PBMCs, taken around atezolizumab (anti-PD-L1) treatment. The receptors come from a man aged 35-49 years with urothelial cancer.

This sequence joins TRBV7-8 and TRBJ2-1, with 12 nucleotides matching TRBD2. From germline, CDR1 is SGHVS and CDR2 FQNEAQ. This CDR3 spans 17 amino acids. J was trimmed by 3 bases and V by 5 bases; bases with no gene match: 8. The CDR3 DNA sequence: TGTGCCAGCAGCCCCCGCCTAGCGGGAGGGAACTACAATGAGCAGTTCTTC. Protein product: CASSPRLAGGNYNEQFF.

CDR3 protein: CASSLGQTEQFF. In nucleotides, the CDR3 is TGTGCCAGCAGTTTAGGACAGACTGAGCAGTTCTTC. The rearrangement links TRBV6-5 to TRBJ2-1; TRBD1 might be the D (6 bases). This CDR3 is built from 12 residues. V lost 4 bases, J lost 9 bases, and 10 bases lay in between. The germline V gene encodes CDR1 MNHEY and CDR2 SVGAGI.

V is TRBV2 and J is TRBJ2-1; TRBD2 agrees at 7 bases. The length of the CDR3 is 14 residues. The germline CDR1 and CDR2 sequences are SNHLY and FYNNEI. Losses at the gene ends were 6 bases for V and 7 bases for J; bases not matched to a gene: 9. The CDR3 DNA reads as TGTGCCAGCAGAAAAACTACTAGCGTTAATGAGCAGTTCTTC. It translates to CASRKTTSVNEQFF.

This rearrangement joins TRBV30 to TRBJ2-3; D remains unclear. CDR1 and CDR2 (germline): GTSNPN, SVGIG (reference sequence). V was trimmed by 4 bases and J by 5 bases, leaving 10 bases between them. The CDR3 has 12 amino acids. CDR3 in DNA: TGTGCCTGGATGGGTAGGAGAGATACGCAGTATTTT. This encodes CAWMGRRDTQYF.

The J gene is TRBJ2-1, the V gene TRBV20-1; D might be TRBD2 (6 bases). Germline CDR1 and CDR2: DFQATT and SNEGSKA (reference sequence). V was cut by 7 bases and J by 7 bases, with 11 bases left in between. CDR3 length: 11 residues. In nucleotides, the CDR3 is TGCAGTGAACAGGAGGGGAATGAGCAGTTCTTC. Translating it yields CSEQEGNEQFF.

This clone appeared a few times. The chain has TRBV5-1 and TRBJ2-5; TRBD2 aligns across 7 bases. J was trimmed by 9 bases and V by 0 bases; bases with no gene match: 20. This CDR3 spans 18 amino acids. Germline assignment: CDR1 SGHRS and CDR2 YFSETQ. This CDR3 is CASSLGFGTLHLGGAQYF. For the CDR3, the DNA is TGCGCCAGCAGCTTGGGCTTCGGGACTCTTCATCTTGGGGGGGCCCAGTACTTC.

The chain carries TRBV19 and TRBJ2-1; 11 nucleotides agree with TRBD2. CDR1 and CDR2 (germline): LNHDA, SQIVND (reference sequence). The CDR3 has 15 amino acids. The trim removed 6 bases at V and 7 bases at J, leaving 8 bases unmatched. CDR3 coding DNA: TGTGCCAGTAGGTTAGCGGGAGGGAATACGAATGAGCAGTTCTTC. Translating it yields CASRLAGGNTNEQFF.

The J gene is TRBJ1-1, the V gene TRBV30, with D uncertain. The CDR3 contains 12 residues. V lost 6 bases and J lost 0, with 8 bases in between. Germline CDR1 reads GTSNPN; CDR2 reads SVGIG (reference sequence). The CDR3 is CACDTLNTEAFF. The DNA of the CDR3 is TGTGCCTGCGACACCTTGAACACTGAAGCTTTCTTT.

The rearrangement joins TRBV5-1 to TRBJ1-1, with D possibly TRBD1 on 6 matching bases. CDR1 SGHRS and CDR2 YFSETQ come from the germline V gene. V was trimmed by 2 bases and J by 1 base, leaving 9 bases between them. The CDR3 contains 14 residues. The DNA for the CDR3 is TGCGCCAGCAGCTTCAGGGGACCGAACACTGAAGCTTTCTTT. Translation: CASSFRGPNTEAFF.

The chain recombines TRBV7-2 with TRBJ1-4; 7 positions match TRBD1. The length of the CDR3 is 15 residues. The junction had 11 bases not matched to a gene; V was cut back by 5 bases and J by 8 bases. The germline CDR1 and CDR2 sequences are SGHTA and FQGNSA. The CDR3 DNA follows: TGTGCCAGCAGCCCCCAACAGGGGCTAGGAGAAAAACTGTTTTTT. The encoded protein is CASSPQQGLGEKLFF. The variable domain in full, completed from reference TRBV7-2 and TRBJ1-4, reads GAGVSQSPSNKVTEKGKDVELRCDPISGHTALYWYRQSLGQGLEFLIYFQGNSAPDKSGLPSDRFSAERTGGSVSTLTIQRTQQEDSAVYLCASSPQQGLGEKLFFGSGTQLSVL.